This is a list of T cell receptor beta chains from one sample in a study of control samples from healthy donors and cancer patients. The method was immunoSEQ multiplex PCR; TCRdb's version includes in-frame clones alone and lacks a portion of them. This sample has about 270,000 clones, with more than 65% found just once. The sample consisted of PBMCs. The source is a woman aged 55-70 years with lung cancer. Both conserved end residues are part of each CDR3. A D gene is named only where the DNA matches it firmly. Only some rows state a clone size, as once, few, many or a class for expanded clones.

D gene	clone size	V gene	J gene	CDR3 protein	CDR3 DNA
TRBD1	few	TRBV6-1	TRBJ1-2	CASSEGTGWWDGYTF	TGTGCCAGCAGTGAGGGGACAGGTTGGTGGGATGGCTACACCTTC
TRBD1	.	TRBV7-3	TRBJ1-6	CASSLGTANSPLHF	TGTGCCAGCAGCTTAGGGACAGCGAATTCACCCCTCCACTTT
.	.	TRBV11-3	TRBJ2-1	CASSLQGNEQFF	TGTGCCAGCAGCTTACAGGGCAATGAGCAGTTCTTC
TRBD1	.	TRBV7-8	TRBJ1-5	CASSLDRASGQPQHF	TGTGCCAGCAGCTTGGACAGGGCCTCCGGTCAGCCCCAGCATTTT
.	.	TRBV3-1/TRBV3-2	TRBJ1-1	CASSQSRGATEAFF	TGTGCCAGCAGCCAAAGTAGGGGAGCCACTGAAGCTTTCTTT
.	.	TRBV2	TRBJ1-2	CASRQYNYGYTF	TGTGCCAGCAGACAGTATAACTATGGCTACACCTTC
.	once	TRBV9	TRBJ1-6	CASSTQGTHDSPLHF	TGTGCCAGCAGCACCCAAGGGACCCATGATTCACCCCTCCACTTT
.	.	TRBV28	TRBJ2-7	CASREGVSYEQYF	TGTGCCAGCAGGGAAGGGGTTTCCTACGAGCAGTACTTC
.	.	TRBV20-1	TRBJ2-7	CSASGGMSSYEQYF	TGCAGTGCTAGTGGGGGGATGAGCTCCTACGAGCAGTACTTC
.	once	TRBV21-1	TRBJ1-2	CASSKKPSRGGPLGDGYTF	TGTGCCAGCAGCAAAAAACCGAGTCGCGGCGGCCCCCTGGGGGATGGCTACACCTTC
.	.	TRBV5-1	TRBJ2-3	CASSLRDTRPGTDTQYF	TGCGCCAGCAGCTTGAGGGACACCAGACCTGGCACAGATACGCAGTATTTT
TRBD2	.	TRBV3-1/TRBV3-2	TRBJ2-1	CASSQDTSGGGNEQFF	TGTGCCAGCAGCCAGGACACTAGCGGGGGGGGCAATGAGCAGTTCTTC
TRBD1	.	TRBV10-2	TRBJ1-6	CASRGTGVAPLHF	TGCGCCAGCAGGGGGACAGGGGTAGCACCCCTCCACTTT
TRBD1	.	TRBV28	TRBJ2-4	CASRPGQGNIQYF	TGTGCCAGCAGGCCCGGACAGGGAAACATTCAGTACTTC
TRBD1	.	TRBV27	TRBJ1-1	CASSATGQHYGEAFF	TGTGCCAGCAGTGCCACGGGACAGCATTATGGCGAAGCTTTCTTT
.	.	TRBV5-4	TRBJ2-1	CASSPTGDAYNEQFF	TGTGCCAGCAGCCCAACGGGGGACGCCTACAATGAGCAGTTCTTC